Detailed here is one T cell receptor (beta chain). Its antigen is undetermined. The repertoire was sequenced with immunoSEQ multiplex PCR; TCRdb's copy has only in-frame clones and lacks some. This table has around 70,000 clones, around 74% appearing once. V was clipped by 0 bases and J by 4 bases, with 9 bases between them. CDR1 and CDR2 from the germline V gene are MNHEY and SVGAGI. This CDR3 has 14 residues. This sample is drawn from a study of T cell responses to AZD1222 COVID-19 vaccine. The study's findings and limits: Repertoire sampling occurred only after the peak T cell response. Epitopes outside B.1.351 and B.1.1.7 mutated regions reportedly drew nearly half of spike TCRs. The donor cohort was predominantly white British with a female majority, and clonal diversity may have been underestimated.

The V call is TRBV6-5, the J call TRBJ1-1, with D perhaps TRBD1 (5 bases). This material consisted of peripheral blood, taken on day 0 of MenACWY control vaccination. The receptor was derived from an adult in good health. The CDR3 region is CASSYSGQGTEAFF. The CDR3 DNA is TGTGCCAGCAGTTACTCGGGTCAGGGCACTGAAGCTTTCTTT.